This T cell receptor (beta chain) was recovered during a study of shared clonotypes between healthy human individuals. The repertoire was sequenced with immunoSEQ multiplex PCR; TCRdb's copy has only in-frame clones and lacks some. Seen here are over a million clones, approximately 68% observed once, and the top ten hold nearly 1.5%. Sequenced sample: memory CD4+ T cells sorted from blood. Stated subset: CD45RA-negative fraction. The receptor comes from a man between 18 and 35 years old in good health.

As DNA, the CDR3 is TGTGCCAGCAGCTGGGGCGGGAGCGGTTACGAGCAGTACTTC. It specifies CASSWGGSGYEQYF. V and J are TRBV7-8 and TRBJ2-7; 7 nucleotides align to TRBD2. CDR3 length: 14 amino acids. Germline V gives CDR1 SGHVS, CDR2 FQNEAQ. The trim removed 4 bases at V and 4 bases at J, leaving 7 bases unmatched.